Included here is one T cell receptor beta chain sequence, with context. Antigen unknown. Per the germline V gene, CDR1 is SGHTA and CDR2 is FQGTGA. V was trimmed by 1 base and J by 5 bases, leaving 6 bases between them. The CDR3 consists of 13 residues. This sample is drawn from a study of beta chain features in type 1 diabetes. Broader study findings: Naive, central memory and Treg TCRB repertoires seemed to resemble each other more closely in patients than they did in healthy donors. Small HLA sub-analyses could not settle whether HLA shapes TCRB rearrangement.

Only one heparinised blood draw was taken per donor, and its volume averaged approximately 100 mL. All sorted populations exceeded 95% purity. The whole isolated RNA underwent reverse transcription, so sequencing captured expressed TCRB transcripts. Sequencing was performed with immunoSEQ multiplex PCR; in TCRdb, only in-frame clones are kept and a portion is missing. The sample has 680,000 or so clones; about a sixth are singletons. Sample: naive CD4+ T cells from blood. This chain joins TRBV7-3 and TRBJ2-1; no reliable D call. This sequence originates from a man between 18 and 35 years old in good health. In DNA, the CDR3 is TGTGCCAGCAGCTTAAACCCGAACAATGAGCAGTTCTTC. Translated, it gives CASSLNPNNEQFF.